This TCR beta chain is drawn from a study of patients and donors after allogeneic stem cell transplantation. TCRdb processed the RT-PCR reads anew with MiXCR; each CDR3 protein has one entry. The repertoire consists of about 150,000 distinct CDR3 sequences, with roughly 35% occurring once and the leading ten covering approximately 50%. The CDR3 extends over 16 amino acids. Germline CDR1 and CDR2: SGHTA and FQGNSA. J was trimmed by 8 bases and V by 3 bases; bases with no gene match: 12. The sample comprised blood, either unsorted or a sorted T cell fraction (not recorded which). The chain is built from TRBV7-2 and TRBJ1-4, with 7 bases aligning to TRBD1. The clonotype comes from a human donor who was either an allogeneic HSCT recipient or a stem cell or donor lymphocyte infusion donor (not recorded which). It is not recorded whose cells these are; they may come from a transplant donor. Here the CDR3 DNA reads TGTGCCAGCAGCTTGCCGGGACAGCTAAGGGGCGAAAAACTGTTTTTT. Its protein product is CASSLPGQLRGEKLFF.